The clone carrying this TCR beta chain appeared a few times. Its antigen is not known. Time point reported: persistent/refractory GD, antithyroid drugs over 5 years with positive TRAb. Scientists built the TCR library using RNA that was extracted from PBMCs. From an endocrinology department in Xi'an, China, came the patients. Through Arm-PCR of CDR3 regions and iRepertoire HTBI primers, TCR beta libraries were built. TCRdb processed the multiplex PCR reads anew with MiXCR; each CDR3 protein has one entry. The sample records some 470,000 distinct CDR3 sequences, about 22% being singletons. This specimen comes from a study of regulatory T cells in long-lasting Graves disease. Study results and limitations: Sample size was small, which may have lowered accuracy. Persistent Graves' patients showed less TCR diversity than newly diagnosed patients showed. With persistent disease, TRBV28, TRBJ1-2 and TRBJ2-5 were the favored segments.

Looked up from germline, CDR1 is MNHEY and CDR2 is SVGEGT. The CDR3 contains 15 residues. Trimming pared 2 bases from V and 1 base from J, leaving 11 bases between. The clonotype comes from a female donor with Graves disease. The chain carries TRBV6-2 or TRBV6-3 and TRBJ1-1, with D tentatively TRBD1 (6 bases). The specimen comprised peripheral blood mononuclear cells (PBMCs), sampled when the disease was refractory, from a patient treated with antithyroid drugs. The CDR3 region is CASSYLLGGNTEAFF. CDR3 bases: TGTGCCAGCAGTTACCTTTTAGGGGGGAACACTGAAGCTTTCTTT.